Below, 7 T cell receptor beta chains from the same sample are listed, as sequenced in a study of blood T cells in healthy people across ages. A second roughly 7 to 12 cycle PCR used barcoded and J-beta primers. TCRdb analysed the 5' RACE reads with MiXCR anew, one entry per CDR3 protein. Of hundreds of thousands of distinct CDR3 sequences listed, more than 40% are singletons. The sequencing input was blood. The receptors were sampled from a woman aged 55-70 years in good health.

This clonotype was seen a single time. V usage is TRBV7-3 and J usage is TRBJ2-1; tentatively, D is TRBD2 (6 bases). The ends were cut back, 2 bases at V and 6 bases at J, with 14 bases in the middle. The CDR3 extends over 15 amino acids. From germline, CDR1 is SGHTA and CDR2 FQGTGA. CDR3 nucleotide sequence: TGTGCCAGCAGCTTAGGGGGGAAGGGTTTCAATGAGCAGTTCTTC. It translates to CASSLGGKGFNEQFF.

Note on this clonotype: Sequence at one end of the junction differs from germline and may be a read error. This chain connects TRBV6-6 to TRBJ2-3; TRBD2 is a possible D gene (5 bases). CDR1 MNHNY and CDR2 SVGAGI come from the germline V gene (reference sequence). The CDR3 is 14 amino acids. CDR3 in amino acids: CAGRPLPGSSFQYF. The CDR3 DNA reads TGTGCCGGCAGACCACTACCGGGGAGCTCCTTCCAGTATTTT.

The chain carries TRBV14 and TRBJ1-2; 7 nucleotides match TRBD1. The germline gives CDR1 SGHDN, CDR2 FVKESK. V shed 3 bases and J 4 bases; nucleotides not matched to a gene: 2. The CDR3 is 13 amino acids. CDR3 DNA sequence: TGTGCCAGCAGCCAGGACAGGAGCTATGGCTACACCTTC. It specifies CASSQDRSYGYTF.

This rearrangement joins TRBV27 to TRBJ2-5; D unresolved. CDR1 MNHEY and CDR2 SMNVEV come from the germline V gene (reference sequence). The CDR3 contains 13 residues. The V end lost 6 bases, the J end lost 2 bases, and 10 bases lay between the germline ends. CDR3 sequence: CASSRHVQETQYF. In DNA form, the CDR3 reads TGTGCCAGCAGCAGACATGTGCAAGAGACCCAGTACTTC.

The gene calls are TRBV4-3 and TRBJ2-3; 8 bases agree with TRBD2. The V and J ends lost 0 bases and 3 bases, in that order; junction bases with no gene match: 14. The CDR3 runs 19 residues. CDR1 is LGHNA and CDR2 is YSLEER in the germline V gene. The CDR3 nucleotides read TGCGCCAGCAGCCAAGATACGTCAAGCGGGAGAAGATCTACAGATACGCAGTATTTT. Its protein product is CASSQDTSSGRRSTDTQYF.

The J gene is TRBJ2-3, the V gene TRBV29-1; 8 positions agree with TRBD2. Germline V lookup: CDR1 SQVTM, CDR2 ANQGSEA. The V and J ends lost 7 bases and 1 base, in that order; junction bases with no gene match: 7. CDR3 length equals 14 residues. The chain's CDR3 is CSGKAGVGTDTQYF. The CDR3 DNA is TGCAGCGGAAAAGCGGGAGTTGGCACAGATACGCAGTATTTT.

The table lists this clonotype with a few counts. The chain carries TRBV6-6 and TRBJ2-7; possibly TRBD2 for D (5 bases). The germline V gene encodes CDR1 MNHNY and CDR2 SVGAGI (reference sequence). This CDR3 is built from 15 residues. Trimming pared 5 bases from V and 3 bases from J, leaving 17 bases between. The CDR3 DNA is TGTGCCAGCAGTCACAATACTAGAGGTCGCTACGAGCAGTACTTC. Protein product: CASSHNTRGRYEQYF.